The text below deals with one T cell receptor (beta chain). What this receptor recognizes is not known. Per-nucleotide qualities are absent, and no much larger clonotype sits a single base away. The CDR3 runs 17 amino acids, cysteine and phenylalanine included. The DNA shown is the 51-base CDR3, in frame from base 1. CDR1 LNHDA and CDR2 SQIVND were looked up in the germline V gene (reference sequence). The germline V end is reduced by 5 bases and the J end by 2 bases; junction bases left unmatched: 12. The cohort was made up of roughly 670 healthy bone marrow donors. Cohort members were all nominally healthy when sampled, although unrecorded immune exposures were likely present. The donor was CMV seropositive and was included in the group of 250 to 350 seropositive cohort members. Each donor provided a peripheral blood sample, and peripheral blood mononuclear cells were used for TCR beta sequencing. The Qiagen DNeasy Blood Extraction Kit was used to extract genomic DNA from the blood cell samples.

Libraries were constructed by the immunoSEQ multiplex PCR assay. For the multiplex PCR, a mixture combining 60 forward primers for TCR Vbeta segments and 13 reverse primers for TCR Jbeta segments was used. Amplification of the CDR3 region of rearranged TCR beta genes was performed with a multiplex PCR assay on genomic DNA. On the Illumina HiSeq System, the amplified TCR beta libraries were sequenced as 87-base-pair reads. Per the authors' processing: A later analysis counted 65 million to 90 million unique TCR beta chains across the 650 to 700 repertoires, and roughly 10 million of these chains were shared by at least two donors. Raw reads were error-corrected and collapsed into unique sequences with a nearest-neighbor algorithm that merged closely related sequences to remove PCR and sequencing errors. CDR3 sequences were aligned to IMGT reference sequences to assign V, D and J gene segments. For a sequence to be retained, at least a six-nucleotide match to both a V gene segment and a J gene segment was required. A rearrangement was called productive if the CDR3 had no stop codons and remained in frame with V and J, and every other rearrangement was called non-productive. CDR3 was defined according to IMGT convention as the region running from the second conserved V-encoded cysteine to the conserved J-encoded phenylalanine. Sequences without an unambiguous match to a single V gene segment were excluded from the earlier analysis of about 640 of the donors. In an earlier analysis of a few hundred of the donors, V segments were called functional above 56.7% productive rearrangements and were called segregating when the between-donor standard deviation exceeded 5%. A statistical classification framework was built to diagnose cytomegalovirus status from the catalog of TCR beta chain sequences. A later analysis assigned V and J genes by comparing TCR nucleotide sequences with IMGT/GENE-DB human TR gene sequences. A later analysis assigned CDR3 sequences and most-parsimonious VDJ recombination scenarios with the TCRdist pipeline. In a later analysis, each TCR beta chain was defined by its CDR3 amino acid sequence together with its V-gene family, and reads without a unique V-gene family were excluded. As a way to deal with suspected cross-contamination and a sequencing artifact, a later analysis dropped under 600 nucleotide sequences that were highly shared and had low generation probability. For each public chain, a later analysis derived a clonal expansion index from normalized ranks of inferred template counts within each repertoire. A later analysis computed generation probabilities with a VDJ recombination model fitted to out-of-frame rearrangements, and checked the results against IGoR. A later analysis scored TCR-TCR, TCR-HLA and TCR-CMV co-occurrence with hypergeometric tests, applying a repertoire-size bias correction to TCR pairs. False discovery rates were estimated in a later analysis by permuting HLA or CMV assignments 20 times. A later analysis grouped co-occurring TCRs with DBSCAN, adding TCRdist sequence similarity when clustering within HLA-allele-positive subsets. For co-occurrence clustering, repertoires with fewer than 30,000 or more than 120,000 public chains were excluded, along with a handful of repertoires with anomalous nucleotide sharing. Not all clones reach the TCRdb copy of this immuneACCESS table, which keeps in-frame sequences only. Checked studies attribute under half of the gap to unresolved V genes and leave the rest unexplained. The V and J calls and the clone size are those of that table, but D and trimming were determined from the DNA. The sample yields just over 150,000 clones; approximately 82% were counted once. The top ten hold under 8% of the sample.

This sample stems from a study of cytomegalovirus exposure and HLA in healthy donors (dated by TCRdb to about 2017). For the wider study: In an earlier analysis of 587 of the donors, approximately 260 Gb of sequence data and 90 million to 130 million unique TCR beta sequences from 180 million or so T cells were reported. HLA typing included class I and class II loci at four-digit resolution. The number of donors typed differed by locus, with about 629-640 for A, B, C, DRB1 and DQB1, around 500 for DQA1, approximately 570 for DPA1, and 472 for DPB1. Donor age, sex, ethnicity and CMV serostatus were collected together with the repertoire data. Of the 300 to 500 genotyped donors, over 80% were placed in the genetic ancestry cluster associated with self-reported Caucasian donors. An early release covering roughly 600 HLA-typed donors comprised 250 to 350 gigabases of sequencing data and some 79 million unique TCR sequences. Roughly five DR-DQ haplotypes were handled as single units for association and clustering, since linkage in the cohort was strong. A later analysis re-analyzed previously published TCR beta repertoires from about 600 donors and added high-resolution HLA genotyping to study TCR occurrence patterns. To predict cytomegalovirus infection status, the study combined high-throughput TCR immunosequencing, statistical association of individual TCRs with disease status, and machine learning. The study profiled the T cell repertoires of 666 subjects by immunosequencing and related them to cytomegalovirus serostatus. Besides the first cohort of 500 to 700 subjects, a separate validation cohort made up of over 95 different subjects was used. An earlier analysis of roughly 580 of the donors used high-throughput TCR beta sequencing to judge whether each TCR beta V gene segment behaved as functional or pseudogenic. The study aimed to test whether signatures of past pathogen exposure could be identified by cataloging public T cell receptors. All discovery cohort repertoires had been generated using a single sequencing platform. Among 300 to 450 genotyped donors of the cohort, an average of approximately 250,000 unique TCR beta nucleotide sequences were sequenced per donor, around a sixth of them non-productive. Genome-wide SNP genotypes for about 60% of the roughly 700 donors were used in a later genetic analysis, which treated that subset as a discovery cohort. In the later analysis, no new phenotypic data were used to find candidate immune exposures; instead, reliance was placed on TCR beta sequences and their occurrence across donors. Results the study describes overall, beyond this receptor: In a later analysis, several top co-occurrence clusters were reported to appear linked to parvovirus B19, influenza, CMV and Epstein-Barr virus. A further reported finding was that TCR beta sequences accurately predicted the HLA-A and HLA-B alleles for most subjects in the first cohort. According to a later genetic analysis, donors in an Asian-associated ancestry cluster had fewer N-insertions in productive TCRs than the roughly 670-donor mean. An earlier analysis of around 600 of the donors showed that most TCR beta V segments appeared in productive rearrangements either about 87% or about 30% of the time, which broadly matched IMGT annotations. Some IMGT-functional V segments, including TRBV6-2 and TRBV6-3, could not be distinguished by the 87-base-pair reads and were therefore excluded. A few of the identified cytomegalovirus-associated TCR beta chains were confirmed in vitro to be specific for cytomegalovirus antigens. The cohort was sequenced for TCR beta chains only, and without alpha or paired-chain data the features that could be detected were limited. In a later analysis, TCR association rates were found to vary across HLA loci, with the most associated TCRs seen for DRB1 alleles and the fewest for HLA-C alleles. The authors suggested that the approach could potentially be extended to other disease states and immunological phenotypes. Across donors, most TCR sequences were observed very rarely, whereas some public TCRs were present in many individuals. The classifier was reported to diagnose cytomegalovirus status with high specificity and sensitivity in both the original and validation cohorts. Immune exposure information for the cohort was limited to CMV serostatus. In a later analysis, some 18,000 TCR beta sequences were associated with specific HLA alleles at a false discovery rate of 0.05. Sequencing depth was assumed to be roughly uniform across donors in the presence/absence analyses, though that assumption may not hold. Compared with equally common non-associated chains, HLA-associated TCR beta chains in a later analysis were more clonally expanded and had lower generation probabilities. Linkage disequilibrium might explain the correlated functional status among segregating V segments, but an unknown experimental factor could not be ruled out. Because some donors lacked HLA typing at each locus, the association tests relied only on the typed subset. A later genetic analysis associated a missense DCLRE1C variant with V-gene and J-gene trimming of TCR beta chains, and an independent cohort replicated the association. Because counts were too low, 15 to 20 rarely observed V segments, including chromosome 9 orphons, were excluded from the earlier analysis of under 650 of the donors. A total of about 180 TCR beta chains were listed by the study as associated with cytomegalovirus. According to a later analysis, most CMV-associated TCR beta chains appeared to be HLA-restricted, and the HLA associations seemed to be driven largely by CMV exposure. When HLA alleles, especially DR and DQ, strongly co-occurred, attributing TCR associations to individual alleles was difficult. A cluster of highly shared sequence variants was judged likely to represent a technical artifact of the sequencing pipeline.

The TCR comes from a woman aged 50 to 65 in good health and CMV-seropositive. Source material: PBMCs. The chain was built from TRBV19 and TRBJ2-7; 10 bases in between match TRBD1. The sequenced DNA: TGTGCCAGTAGTCCACCCCCCGGGACAGGGGTGCCCTACGAGCAGTACTTC. The resulting protein is CASSPPPGTGVPYEQYF.